The present T cell receptor beta chain was sequenced within a study of PD-1 blockade in classical Hodgkin lymphoma. Here immunoSEQ multiplex PCR was the method, and the copy in TCRdb shows in-frame clones only, minus some. The data contain about 94,000 clones, roughly 87% of them seen just once; the ten biggest clones take up around 10%. Brentuximab vedotin exposure varied among the patients, all of whom had relapsed after autologous stem cell transplantation. CDR3 size: 14 residues. The germline gives CDR1 MNHNY, CDR2 SVGAGI (reference sequence). V gave up 3 bases and J gave up 2 bases, with 11 bases separating them.

This rearrangement joins TRBV6-6 to TRBJ2-7; D ambiguous. The material sequenced was peripheral blood mononuclear cells (PBMCs), taken before the second cycle of nivolumab. The sequence was obtained from a human donor with classical Hodgkin lymphoma. The CDR3 loop is CASSYGQMTYEQYF. DNA for the CDR3: TGTGCCAGCAGTTATGGCCAAATGACCTACGAGCAGTACTTC.